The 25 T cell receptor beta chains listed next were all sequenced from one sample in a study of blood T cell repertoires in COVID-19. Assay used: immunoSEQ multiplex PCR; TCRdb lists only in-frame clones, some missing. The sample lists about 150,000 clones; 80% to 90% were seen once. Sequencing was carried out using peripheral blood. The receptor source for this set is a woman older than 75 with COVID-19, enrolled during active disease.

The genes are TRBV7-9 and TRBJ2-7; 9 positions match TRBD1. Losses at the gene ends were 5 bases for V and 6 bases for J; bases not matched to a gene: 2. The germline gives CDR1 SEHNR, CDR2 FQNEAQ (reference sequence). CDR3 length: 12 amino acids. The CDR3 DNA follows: TGTGCCAGCAGCATGACAGGGGGCGAGCAGTACTTC. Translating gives CASSMTGGEQYF.

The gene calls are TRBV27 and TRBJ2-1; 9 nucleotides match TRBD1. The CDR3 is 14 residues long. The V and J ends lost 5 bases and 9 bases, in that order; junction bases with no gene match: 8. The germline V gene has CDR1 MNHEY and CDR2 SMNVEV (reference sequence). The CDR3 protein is CASSLRGTGSEQFF. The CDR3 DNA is TGTGCCAGCAGTCTCCGAGGGACAGGGTCTGAGCAGTTCTTC.

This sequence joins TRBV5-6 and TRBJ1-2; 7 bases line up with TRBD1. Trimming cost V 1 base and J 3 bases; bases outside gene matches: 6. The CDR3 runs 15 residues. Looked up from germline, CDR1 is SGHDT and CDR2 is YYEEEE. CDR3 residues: CASSLRAGGYYGYTF. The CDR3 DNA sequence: TGTGCCAGCAGCTTGAGGGCAGGGGGTTACTATGGCTACACCTTC.

The CDR3 DNA follows: TGTGCCAGCAGCTCAACAGGGGGCAGGGCCTACAATGAGCAGTTCTTC. Protein product: CASSSTGGRAYNEQFF. The chain carries TRBV5-5 and TRBJ2-1; TRBD1 aligns across 9 bases. Unmatched junction bases numbered 6, after V lost 3 bases and J lost 2 bases. CDR1 is SGHKS, CDR2 YYEKEE, per germline (reference sequence). CDR3 length: 16 amino acids.

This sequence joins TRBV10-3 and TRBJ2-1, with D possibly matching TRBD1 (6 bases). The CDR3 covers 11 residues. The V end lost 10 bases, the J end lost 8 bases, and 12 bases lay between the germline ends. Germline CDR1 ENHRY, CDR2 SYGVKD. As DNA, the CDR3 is TGTGCCAGTACAGGGTCGGATGAGCAGTTCTTC. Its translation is CASTGSDEQFF.

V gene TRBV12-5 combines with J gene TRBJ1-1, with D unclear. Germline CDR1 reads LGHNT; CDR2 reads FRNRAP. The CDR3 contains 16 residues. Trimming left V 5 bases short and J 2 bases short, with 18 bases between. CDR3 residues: CASGPGRRIQNTEAFF. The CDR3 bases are TGTGCTAGTGGTCCCGGACGGAGGATACAAAACACTGAAGCTTTCTTT.

The CDR3 DNA reads TGTGCCGGGGGGACTAGCGGGAGACAGACAGATACGCAGTATTTT. Translated: CAGGTSGRQTDTQYF. This chain joins TRBV7-2 and TRBJ2-3, with TRBD2 identical over 14 bases. V trimming: 11 bases; J trimming: 3 bases; junction bases outside the gene matches: 7. Germline V gene data show CDR1 as SGHTA and CDR2 as FQGNSA. This CDR3 region has 15 residues.

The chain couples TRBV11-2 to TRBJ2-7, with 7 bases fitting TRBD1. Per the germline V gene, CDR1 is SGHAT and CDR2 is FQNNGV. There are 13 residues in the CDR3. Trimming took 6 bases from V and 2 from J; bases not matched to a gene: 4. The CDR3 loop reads CASRQGVTYEQYF. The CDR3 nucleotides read TGTGCCAGCAGGCAGGGGGTAACCTACGAGCAGTACTTC.

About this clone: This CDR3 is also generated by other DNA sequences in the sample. The CDR3 loop reads CASSSGSSYNEQFF. CDR3 DNA sequence: TGTGCCAGTAGTAGCGGGAGCTCCTACAATGAGCAGTTCTTC. J is TRBJ2-1 and V is TRBV7-3, with 9 bases matching TRBD2. This CDR3 has 14 amino acids. Looked up from germline, CDR1 is SGHTA and CDR2 is FQGTGA. The J segment lost 0 bases and the V segment lost 9 bases, leaving 3 bases of the junction unmatched.

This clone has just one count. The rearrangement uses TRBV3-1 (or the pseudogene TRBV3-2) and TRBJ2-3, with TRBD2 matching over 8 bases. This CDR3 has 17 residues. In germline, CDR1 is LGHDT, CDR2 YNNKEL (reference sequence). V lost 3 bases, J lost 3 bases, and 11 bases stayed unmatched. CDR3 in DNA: TGTGCCAGCAGCCATCCGTGGAGCGGGGGTAGTACAGATACGCAGTATTTT. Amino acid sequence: CASSHPWSGGSTDTQYF.

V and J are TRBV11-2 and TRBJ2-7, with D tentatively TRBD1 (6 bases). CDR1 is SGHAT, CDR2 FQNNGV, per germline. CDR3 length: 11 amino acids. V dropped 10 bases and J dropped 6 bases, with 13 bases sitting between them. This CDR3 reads CATQGWGEQYF. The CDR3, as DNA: TGTGCCACCCAGGGGTGGGGCGAGCAGTACTTC.

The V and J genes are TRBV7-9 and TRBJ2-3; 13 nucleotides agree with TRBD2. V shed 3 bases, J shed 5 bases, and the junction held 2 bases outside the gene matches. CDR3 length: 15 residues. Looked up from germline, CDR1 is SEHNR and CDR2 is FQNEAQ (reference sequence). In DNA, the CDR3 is TGTGCCAGCAGCTTCACTAGCGGGAGGGGAGATACGCAGTATTTT. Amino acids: CASSFTSGRGDTQYF.

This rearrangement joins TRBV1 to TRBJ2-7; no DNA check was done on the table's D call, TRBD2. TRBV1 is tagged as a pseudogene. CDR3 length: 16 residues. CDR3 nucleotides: TGCACCAGCAGCCACGGACTAGCTGGTGAGCAATGCGAGCAGTACTTC. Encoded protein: CTSSHGLAGEQCEQYF.

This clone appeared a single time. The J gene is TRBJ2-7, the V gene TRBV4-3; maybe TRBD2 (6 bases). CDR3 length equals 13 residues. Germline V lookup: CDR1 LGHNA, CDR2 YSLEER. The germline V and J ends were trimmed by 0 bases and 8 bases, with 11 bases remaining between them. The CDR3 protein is CASSQDRGTKQYF. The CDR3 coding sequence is TGCGCCAGCAGCCAAGATCGGGGGACCAAGCAGTACTTC.

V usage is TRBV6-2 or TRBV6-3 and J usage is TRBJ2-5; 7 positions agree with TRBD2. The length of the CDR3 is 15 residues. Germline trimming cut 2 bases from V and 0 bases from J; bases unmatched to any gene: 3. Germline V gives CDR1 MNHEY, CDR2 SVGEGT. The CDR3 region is CASSYLTSDQETQYF. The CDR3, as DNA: TGTGCCAGCAGTTACCTCACTAGCGACCAAGAGACCCAGTACTTC.

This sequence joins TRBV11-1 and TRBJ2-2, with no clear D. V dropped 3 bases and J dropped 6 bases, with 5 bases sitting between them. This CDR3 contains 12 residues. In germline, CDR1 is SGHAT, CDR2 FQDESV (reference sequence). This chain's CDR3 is CASSLSAGELFF. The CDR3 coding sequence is TGTGCCAGCAGCTTGAGCGCCGGGGAGCTGTTTTTT.

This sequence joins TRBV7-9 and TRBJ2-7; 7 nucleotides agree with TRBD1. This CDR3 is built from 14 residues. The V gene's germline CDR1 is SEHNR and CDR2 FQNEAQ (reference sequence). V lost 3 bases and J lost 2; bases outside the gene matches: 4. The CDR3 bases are TGTGCCAGCAGCTTCAAGGGGGCTCCCTACGAGCAGTACTTC. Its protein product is CASSFKGAPYEQYF. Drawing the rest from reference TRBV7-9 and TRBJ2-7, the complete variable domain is DTGVSQNPRHKITKRGQNVTFRCDPISEHNRLYWYRQTLGQGPEFLTYFQNEAQLEKSRLLSDRFSAERPKGSFSTLEIQRTEQGDSAMYLCASSFKGAPYEQYFGPGTRLTVT.

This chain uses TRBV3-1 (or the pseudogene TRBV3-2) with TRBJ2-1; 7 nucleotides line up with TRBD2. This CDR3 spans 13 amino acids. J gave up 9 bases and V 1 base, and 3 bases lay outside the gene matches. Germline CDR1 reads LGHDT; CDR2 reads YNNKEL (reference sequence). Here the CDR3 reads CASSQVAGVEQFF. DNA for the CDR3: TGTGCCAGCAGCCAAGTTGCGGGGGTTGAGCAGTTCTTC.

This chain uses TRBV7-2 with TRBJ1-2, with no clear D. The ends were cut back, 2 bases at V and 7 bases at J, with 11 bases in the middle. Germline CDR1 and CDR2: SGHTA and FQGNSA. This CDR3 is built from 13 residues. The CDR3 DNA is TGTGCCAGCAGCTTATACGGTATTGGTGGCTACACCTTC. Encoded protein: CASSLYGIGGYTF.

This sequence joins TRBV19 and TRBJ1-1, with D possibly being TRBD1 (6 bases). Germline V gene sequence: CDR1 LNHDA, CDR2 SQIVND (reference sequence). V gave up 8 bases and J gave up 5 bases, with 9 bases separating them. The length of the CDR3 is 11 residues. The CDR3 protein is CASQGWTEAFF. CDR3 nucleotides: TGTGCCAGTCAGGGGTGGACTGAAGCTTTCTTT. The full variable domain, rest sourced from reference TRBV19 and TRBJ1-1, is DGGITQSPKYLFRKEGQNVTLSCEQNLNHDAMYWYRQDPGQGLRLIYYSQIVNDFQKGDIAEGYSVSREKKESFPLTVTSAQKNPTAFYLCASQGWTEAFFGQGTRLTVV.

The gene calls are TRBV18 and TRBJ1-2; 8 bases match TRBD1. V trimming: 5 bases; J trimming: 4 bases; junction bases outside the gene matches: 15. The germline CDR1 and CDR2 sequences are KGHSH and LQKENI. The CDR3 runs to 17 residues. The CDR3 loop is CASSSIGPGGDLYGYTF. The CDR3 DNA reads TGTGCCAGCTCAAGTATTGGGCCAGGGGGCGACCTCTATGGCTACACCTTC.

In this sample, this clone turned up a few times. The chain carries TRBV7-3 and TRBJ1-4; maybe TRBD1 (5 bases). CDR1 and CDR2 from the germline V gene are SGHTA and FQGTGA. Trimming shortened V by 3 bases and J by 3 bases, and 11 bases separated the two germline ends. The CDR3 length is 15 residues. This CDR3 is CASSLGRGPNEKLFF. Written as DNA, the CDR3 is TGTGCCAGCAGCTTGGGGCGGGGCCCTAATGAAAAACTGTTTTTT.

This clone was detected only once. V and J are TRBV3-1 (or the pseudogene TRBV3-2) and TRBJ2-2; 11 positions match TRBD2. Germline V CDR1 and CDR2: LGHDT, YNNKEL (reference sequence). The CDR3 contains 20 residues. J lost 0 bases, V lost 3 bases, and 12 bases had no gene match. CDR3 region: CASSHIGAGLAAPNTGELFF. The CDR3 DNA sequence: TGTGCCAGCAGCCATATAGGTGCGGGACTAGCGGCGCCGAACACCGGGGAGCTGTTTTTT.

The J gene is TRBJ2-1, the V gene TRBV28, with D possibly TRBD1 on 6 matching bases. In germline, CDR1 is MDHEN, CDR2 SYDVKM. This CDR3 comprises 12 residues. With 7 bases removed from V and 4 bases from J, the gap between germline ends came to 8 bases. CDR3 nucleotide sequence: TGTGCCAGCAACAGGGTGTACAATGAGCAGTTCTTC. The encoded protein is CASNRVYNEQFF.

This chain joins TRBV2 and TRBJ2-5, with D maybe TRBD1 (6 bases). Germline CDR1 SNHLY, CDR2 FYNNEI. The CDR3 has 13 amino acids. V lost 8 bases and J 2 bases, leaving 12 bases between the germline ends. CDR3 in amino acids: CASVTGNQETQYF. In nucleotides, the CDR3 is TGTGCCAGCGTAACAGGGAATCAAGAGACCCAGTACTTC.